These T cell receptor beta chains were read from a single sample in a study of blood T cell repertoires in COVID-19. Assay: immunoSEQ multiplex PCR; the TCRdb copy retains only in-frame clones and omits some. This sample has roughly 480,000 clones, with roughly nine tenths found just once. Sequenced: peripheral blood. These receptors were taken from a man between 18 and 35 years old with COVID-19, enrolled during active disease. CDR3s include the opening cysteine and the closing phenylalanine or tryptophan. D genes are given only for firm matches.

d_call	v_call	j_call	cdr3_aa	cdr3_nt
NA	TRBV19	TRBJ2-6	CASSLGQSSGANVLTF	TGTGCCAGTAGCCTAGGACAGAGCTCTGGGGCCAACGTCCTGACTTTC
TRBD1	TRBV3-1/TRBV3-2	TRBJ1-1	CASSPSSGTGNTEAFF	TGTGCCAGCAGCCCCTCTTCCGGGACAGGGAACACTGAAGCTTTCTTT
TRBD2	TRBV19	TRBJ2-1	CASSGGLAGGPAEQFF	TGTGCCAGTAGTGGGGGGCTAGCGGGAGGGCCCGCTGAGCAGTTCTTC
NA	TRBV5-3	TRBJ1-5	CARSLARAQPQHF	TGTGCCAGAAGCTTGGCGAGGGCTCAGCCCCAGCATTTT
TRBD1	TRBV7-9	TRBJ2-3	CASSPKDRVGTDTQYF	TGTGCCAGCAGCCCCAAAGACAGGGTCGGGACAGATACGCAGTATTTT
NA	TRBV7-9	TRBJ2-7	CASSLASIYEQYF	TGTGCCAGCAGCTTAGCTAGTATCTACGAGCAGTACTTC
NA	TRBV6-5	TRBJ1-6	CASSPYRDSPLHF	TGTGCCAGCAGCCCCTACAGGGACTCACCCCTCCACTTT
NA	TRBV2	TRBJ2-2	CASSTGTNTGELFF	TGTGCCAGCAGTACCGGGACAAACACCGGGGAGCTGTTTTTT
NA	TRBV9	TRBJ2-7	CASSVESGYEQYF	TGTGCCAGCAGCGTAGAGTCAGGTTACGAGCAGTACTTC
NA	TRBV3-1/TRBV3-2	TRBJ1-2	CASSRLDYGYTF	TGTGCCAGCAGCCGGCTTGACTATGGCTACACCTTC
NA	TRBV7-9	TRBJ1-3	CASSLAGAGNTIYF	TGTGCCAGCAGCTTAGCAGGGGCTGGAAACACCATATATTTT
TRBD2	TRBV12-3/TRBV12-4	TRBJ2-7	CASGGETLLEQYF	TGTGCCAGTGGGGGGGAGACCCTTCTGGAGCAGTACTTC
NA	TRBV15	TRBJ1-3	CATAQGNTIYF	TGTGCCACCGCCCAGGGAAACACCATATATTTT